This TCR beta chain originates from a study of metastatic and nonmetastatic thyroid tumors. The wider study: Repertoires were compared across blood and tumor or nodule tissue from malignant and benign thyroid patients.

Whole-study findings and limits: Benign nodules were reported to have significantly lower TCR beta diversity than malignant thyroid tumors, in blood and tumor.

Germline lookup yields CDR1 SGDLS and CDR2 YYNGEE. This CDR3 is 15 amino acids long. Trimming took off 4 bases at V and 7 bases at J, with 18 bases between the two ends. The authors' processing: A distant-metastasis classifier for papillary thyroid cancer was built using CDR3 differences across clinicopathological groups. TCRdb ran MiXCR on the PCR reads. TCRdb, not the original authors, processed these V and J calls. Of some 25,000 clones listed, less than 25% are singletons. This clone has only a few counts. No antigen is known for it. This may be a read error: a much more frequent sequence differs by one nucleotide. None of the patients had undergone any treatment ahead of thyroid surgery.

This chain links TRBV9 with TRBJ2-1, with D tentatively TRBD2 (6 bases). The sequencing sample was made of blood. This sequence originates from a male donor with papillary thyroid cancer or a benign thyroid nodule (not recorded which). Some clones in this sample may be carry-over from other donors' samples. CDR3 sequence (DNA): TGTGCCAGCAGCTTAGGAGGGACGATGAATAATGAGCAGTTCTTC. It specifies CASSLGGTMNNEQFF.